This T cell receptor (beta chain) appears in the sequencing data of a study of cytomegalovirus exposure and HLA in healthy donors. At the level of the study: Unique TCR beta sequences numbering about 100 million came from roughly 180 million T cells in an earlier analysis.

PCR primers comprised 60 Vbeta and 13 Jbeta primers. Measured with immunoSEQ multiplex PCR; TCRdb has only the in-frame clones, and not every one. The sample yields approximately 190,000 clones, around 82% seen once. The CDR3 is 13 amino acids. The germline gives CDR1 SEHNR, CDR2 FQNEAQ (reference sequence). Trimming shortened V by 5 bases and J by 3 bases, and 10 bases separated the two germline ends. Study observations and caveats: TRBV6-2, TRBV6-3 and some other V segments were unresolvable in 87-base-pair reads.

This clone was observed once. Its cognate antigen is unknown. Sequencing was done on a sample of PBMCs. This TCR came from a woman aged 30 to 39 in good health and CMV-seropositive. The V and J genes are TRBV7-9 and TRBJ2-5, with a weak D call TRBD1 (6 bases). Here the CDR3 DNA reads TGTGCCAGCAGCCGGACAGATAAAGAGACCCAGTACTTC. The encoded protein is CASSRTDKETQYF.